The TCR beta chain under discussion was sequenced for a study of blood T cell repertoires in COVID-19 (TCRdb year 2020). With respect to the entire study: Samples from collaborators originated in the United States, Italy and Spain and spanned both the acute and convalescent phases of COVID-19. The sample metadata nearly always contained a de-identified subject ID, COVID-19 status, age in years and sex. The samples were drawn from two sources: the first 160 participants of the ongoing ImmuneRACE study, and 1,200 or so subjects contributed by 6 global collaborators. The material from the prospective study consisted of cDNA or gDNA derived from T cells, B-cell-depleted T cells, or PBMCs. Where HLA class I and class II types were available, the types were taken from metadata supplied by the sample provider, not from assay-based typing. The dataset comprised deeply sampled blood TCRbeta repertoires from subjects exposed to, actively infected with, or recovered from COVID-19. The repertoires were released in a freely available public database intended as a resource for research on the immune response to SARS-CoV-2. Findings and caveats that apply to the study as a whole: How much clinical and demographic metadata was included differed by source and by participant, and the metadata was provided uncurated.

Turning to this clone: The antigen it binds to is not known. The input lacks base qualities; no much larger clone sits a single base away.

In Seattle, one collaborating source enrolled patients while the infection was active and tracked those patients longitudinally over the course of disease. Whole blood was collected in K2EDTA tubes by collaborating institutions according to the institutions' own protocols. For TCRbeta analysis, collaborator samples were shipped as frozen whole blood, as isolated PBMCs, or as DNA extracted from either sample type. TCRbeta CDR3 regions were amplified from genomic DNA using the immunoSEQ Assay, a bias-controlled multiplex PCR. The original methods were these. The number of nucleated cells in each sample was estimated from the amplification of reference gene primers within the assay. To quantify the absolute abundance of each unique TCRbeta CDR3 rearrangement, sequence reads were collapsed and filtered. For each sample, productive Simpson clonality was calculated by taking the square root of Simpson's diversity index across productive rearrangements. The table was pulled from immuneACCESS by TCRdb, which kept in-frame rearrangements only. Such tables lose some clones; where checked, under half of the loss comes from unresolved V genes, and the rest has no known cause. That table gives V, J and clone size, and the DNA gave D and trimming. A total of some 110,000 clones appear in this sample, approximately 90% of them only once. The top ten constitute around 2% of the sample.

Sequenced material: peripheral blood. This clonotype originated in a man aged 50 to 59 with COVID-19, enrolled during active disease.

The nucleotide sequence reads as follows: TGTGCCAGTAGTATTTCTACTTGGGCCAAAAACATTCAGTACTTC. It codes for CASSISTWAKNIQYF. Rearrangement joined TRBV19 to TRBJ2-4, with no confidently assigned D gene. For CDR1 and CDR2, the germline V gene (reference sequence) lists LNHDA and SQIVND. The CDR3 runs 15 amino acids, cysteine and phenylalanine included. This entry keeps only the CDR3 DNA: 45 bases, framed from base 1. V is clipped by 3 bases and J by 1 base, and the sequence between their germline boundaries is 10 bases long.